The T cell receptor (beta chain) under discussion was sequenced for a study of blood T cell repertoires in COVID-19. Sequencing was performed with immunoSEQ multiplex PCR; in TCRdb, only in-frame clones are kept and a portion is missing. The sample records approximately 240,000 clones, roughly 88% being singletons. Trimming cost V 0 bases and J 2 bases, with 8 bases left between them. The CDR3 is 14 residues long. CDR1 LNHNV and CDR2 YYDKDF come from the germline V gene (reference sequence). The sample was peripheral blood. This TCR derives from a middle-aged woman who had recovered from COVID-19. The chain is built from TRBV15 and TRBJ2-7; a weak D match, TRBD2 (6 bases). The CDR3: CATSREGGTYEQYF. The CDR3 DNA reads TGTGCCACCAGCAGAGAAGGAGGGACCTACGAGCAGTACTTC.